A single sample gave rise to the 21 T cell receptor beta chains below, sequenced in a study of T-cell reconstitution after alpha-beta-depleted transplantation in children listed by TCRdb under 2016. The library was built by means of PCR. The listed sequencing device is Illumina HiSeq 2500. TCR libraries were prepared with molecular barcoding, using unique molecular identifiers to normalize TCRbeta repertoire quantification. The raw public reads went through TCRdb reprocessing: fastp at Q25, MiXCR clone calling, in-frame beta chains kept. Under each unique CDR3 protein, matching rows form one entry showing the most common genes and DNA. For this sample the table gives 500,000 to 600,000 distinct CDR3 sequences, of which approximately 29% were detected only once. Roughly 2.5% of the sample goes to the ten largest clones. The sample in question was PBMCs from the stem cell graft donor, obtained from the stem cell graft. All receptors come from a human donor who donated a stem cell graft to a child with aplastic anemia.

The V gene is TRBV6-1, the J gene TRBJ2-1, with TRBD2 matching over 7 bases. From germline, CDR1 is MNHNS and CDR2 SASEGT. V lost 6 bases to trimming and J lost 10 bases; unmatched junction nucleotides: 18. The CDR3 is made up of 16 amino acids. The CDR3 DNA is TGTGCCAGCAGGCGGGATACTAGCGTGTCGGCGTGGGAGCAGTTCTTC. Its protein is CASRRDTSVSAWEQFF.

Only a few counts were recorded for this clonotype. This chain links TRBV5-1 with TRBJ2-1; a possible D gene is TRBD2 (5 bases). The CDR3 is made up of 15 amino acids. Between the trimmed V and J ends, which lost 2 bases and 3 bases, there was a span of 12 bases. Germline CDR1 and CDR2: SGHRS and YFSETQ. The CDR3 reads CASSFSDRLYNEQFF. The DNA of the CDR3 is TGCGCCAGCAGCTTTAGCGACCGACTCTACAATGAGCAGTTCTTC.

This clonotype turned up a few times. One end of the junction does not line up with germline, which may come from a read error. This chain uses TRBV20-1 with TRBJ2-1, with 12 bases lining up with TRBD2. Germline CDR1 is DFQATT and CDR2 is SNEGSKA (reference sequence). The CDR3 runs to 13 residues. The CDR3 DNA reads TGCAGTGCTAGAGATGGTTCGGGACTAGCGGGCCACTTC. Protein sequence: CSARDGSGLAGHF.

This chain joins TRBV27 and TRBJ2-2; 10 bases agree with TRBD1. V was pared by 7 bases and J by 3 bases, with 8 bases of the junction left unmatched. There are 16 residues in the CDR3. Germline CDR1 is MNHEY and CDR2 is SMNVEV (reference sequence). CDR3 DNA sequence: TGTGCCAGCACCAAAAGGGGGACAGGGGACACCGGGGAGCTGTTTTTT. Its protein is CASTKRGTGDTGELFF.

The sample holds a few counts of this clonotype. V is TRBV5-6 and J is TRBJ2-7; D not certain. With 4 bases removed from V and 2 bases from J, the gap between germline ends came to 13 bases. CDR1 and CDR2 (germline): SGHDT, YYEEEE. The CDR3 has 14 amino acids. The CDR3: CASSLRLSTYEQYF. CDR3 nucleotides: TGTGCCAGCAGCCTGCGGCTAAGTACCTACGAGCAGTACTTC.

In this sample, this clonotype turned up a few times. The genes are TRBV4-3 and TRBJ1-6, with TRBD1 identical over 12 bases. The CDR3 length is 16 residues. In germline, CDR1 is LGHNA, CDR2 YSLEER. J gave up 7 bases and V 4 bases, and 5 bases lay outside the gene matches. CDR3 DNA sequence: TGCGCCAGCAGCCGATATGGGACAGGGGGCAATTCACCCCTCCACTTT. This sequence encodes CASSRYGTGGNSPLHF.

J is TRBJ2-5 and V is TRBV20-1; D not certain. Germline-derived CDR1 and CDR2 are DFQATT and SNEGSKA (reference sequence). The CDR3 has 13 amino acids. With 2 bases removed from V and 0 bases from J, the gap between germline ends came to 7 bases. The CDR3 here is CSARHYNQETQYF. Written as DNA, the CDR3 is TGCAGTGCTAGACACTACAACCAAGAGACCCAGTACTTC.

There are a few counts of this clonotype. CDR3 loop: CSAGTFSYNEQFF. For the CDR3, the DNA is TGCAGTGCCGGGACTTTCTCCTACAATGAGCAGTTCTTC. The rearrangement uses TRBV20-1 and TRBJ2-1; D possibly corresponds to TRBD2 (6 bases). Germline V CDR1 and CDR2: DFQATT, SNEGSKA (reference sequence). The V end was cut by 6 bases, the J end by 0 bases, with 9 bases between. This CDR3 region has 13 residues.

The V call is TRBV20-1, the J call TRBJ1-4, with D unclear. Looked up from germline, CDR1 is DFQATT and CDR2 is SNEGSKA (reference sequence). Trimming removed 2 bases from V and 5 bases from J, with 18 bases in between. CDR3 length: 16 amino acids. In DNA, the CDR3 is TGCAGTGCTAGATACCCCAAGCAGTCGAGAAATGAAAAACTGTTTTTT. This translates into CSARYPKQSRNEKLFF.

The chain is built from TRBV7-9 and TRBJ1-1; 7 bases fit TRBD1. The CDR3 runs 13 residues. The ends lost 5 bases at V and 4 bases at J; junction bases unmatched: 4. Germline values: CDR1 SEHNR, CDR2 FQNEAQ (reference sequence). CDR3 DNA: TGTGCCAGCAGCGCGGGACAGCGCACTGAAGCTTTCTTT. It yields the protein CASSAGQRTEAFF.

This clonotype was seen more than once but under ten times. V gene TRBV12-3 or TRBV12-4 combines with J gene TRBJ1-5; D not certain. V lost 0 bases and J 0 bases, leaving 15 bases between the germline ends. The CDR3 consists of 18 residues. The CDR3 spells CASSLARGSPYSNQPQHF. The CDR3, as DNA: TGTGCCAGCAGTTTAGCCCGTGGCAGCCCCTATAGCAATCAGCCCCAGCATTTT.

Only a few counts were recorded for this clonotype. The chain employs TRBV29-1 and TRBJ2-7, with 9 positions matching TRBD2. The CDR3 is 12 residues long. In germline, CDR1 is SQVTM, CDR2 ANQGSEA. V shed 6 bases and J 3 bases; nucleotides not matched to a gene: 3. CDR3 nucleotides: TGCAGCGTGAAGACTAGCGGCTACGAGCAGTACTTC. Translated: CSVKTSGYEQYF.

This chain uses TRBV18 with TRBJ2-5, with a possible D match to TRBD2 (7 bases). The germline V gene has CDR1 KGHSH and CDR2 LQKENI. This CDR3 comprises 16 residues. Trimming stripped 3 bases from V and 3 bases from J, with 17 bases between. This CDR3 is CASSPNRASGEETQYF. Written as DNA, the CDR3 is TGTGCCAGCTCACCTAACAGGGCTAGCGGAGAAGAGACCCAGTACTTC.

The gene calls are TRBV20-1 and TRBJ2-5, with no clear D. CDR3 size: 14 residues. The germline CDR1 and CDR2 sequences are DFQATT and SNEGSKA (reference sequence). The V end was cut by 0 bases, the J end by 1 base, with 9 bases between. CDR3 loop: CSARDGGSQETQYF. The CDR3 bases are TGCAGTGCTAGAGATGGTGGGTCCCAAGAGACCCAGTACTTC.

This clonotype has more than one count but fewer than ten. The CDR3 DNA is TGTGCCAGCAGCTTATGGGAGGACTCCTACGAGCAGTACGTC. Translating gives CASSLWEDSYEQYV. The chain carries TRBV7-2 and TRBJ2-7; TRBD2 is a possible D gene (6 bases). This CDR3 is 14 amino acids long. The V gene lost 2 bases and the J gene lost 0 bases, with 8 bases spanning the gap. Germline V gives CDR1 SGHTA, CDR2 FQGNSA.

V usage is TRBV7-8 and J usage is TRBJ2-1, with a possible D match to TRBD2 (8 bases). The CDR3 totals 15 residues. V shed 5 bases and J shed 7 bases, with 18 bases lying between them. CDR1 and CDR2 (germline): SGHVS, FQNEAQ. CDR3 in DNA: TGTGCCAGCAGCCCACGGGAGGGGGCAGCGAATGAGCAGTTCTTC. Translating it yields CASSPREGAANEQFF.

The chain couples TRBV3-1 to TRBJ2-5; 7 bases align to TRBD1. The CDR3 has 15 amino acids. With 0 bases clipped from V and 7 bases from J, the junction kept 8 bases outside the gene matches. Germline V gene data show CDR1 as LGHDT and CDR2 as YNNKEL (reference sequence). For the CDR3, the DNA is TGTGCCAGCAGCCAAGATCGACAGGGACCAGGGACCCAGTACTTC. Protein product: CASSQDRQGPGTQYF.

The chain has TRBV4-3 and TRBJ1-5; 7 bases map to TRBD1. The CDR3 length is 20 residues. Germline CDR1 and CDR2: LGHNA and YSLEER. V trimming: 0 bases; J trimming: 6 bases; junction bases outside the gene matches: 20. CDR3 residues: CASSQEPTPRAGGDRQPQHF. For the CDR3, the DNA is TGCGCCAGCAGCCAAGAGCCCACTCCACGAGCAGGGGGAGATCGTCAGCCCCAGCATTTT.

The rearrangement joins TRBV5-1 to TRBJ2-2, with 7 bases matching TRBD2. V was clipped by 4 bases and J by 5 bases; unmatched bases: 8. The CDR3 is made up of 15 amino acids. Germline CDR1 is SGHRS and CDR2 is YFSETQ. The DNA of the CDR3 is TGCGCCAGCAGCCGGGAAGCGGGGTTTACCGGGGAGCTGTTTTTT. Translated, it gives CASSREAGFTGELFF.

Regarding this clonotype: Just one base apart from a much larger clone, this may be a read error. Here the CDR3 reads CRVLPGEQFF. The CDR3 DNA reads TGCCGCGTCTTACCTGGGGAGCAGTTCTTC. The V gene is TRBV29-1, the J gene TRBJ2-1; D is ambiguous. The CDR3 is made up of 10 amino acids. The germline V gene has CDR1 SQVTM and CDR2 ANQGSEA.

This clonotype has a handful of counts. The chain couples TRBV30 to TRBJ1-1; D not resolved. Looked up from germline, CDR1 is GTSNPN and CDR2 is SVGIG (reference sequence). The CDR3 is made up of 13 amino acids. Between the trimmed V and J ends, which lost 1 base and 1 base, there was a span of 7 bases. The CDR3 sequence: CAWSAAGNTEAFF. CDR3 nucleotide sequence: TGTGCCTGGAGTGCCGCAGGGAACACTGAAGCTTTCTTT.